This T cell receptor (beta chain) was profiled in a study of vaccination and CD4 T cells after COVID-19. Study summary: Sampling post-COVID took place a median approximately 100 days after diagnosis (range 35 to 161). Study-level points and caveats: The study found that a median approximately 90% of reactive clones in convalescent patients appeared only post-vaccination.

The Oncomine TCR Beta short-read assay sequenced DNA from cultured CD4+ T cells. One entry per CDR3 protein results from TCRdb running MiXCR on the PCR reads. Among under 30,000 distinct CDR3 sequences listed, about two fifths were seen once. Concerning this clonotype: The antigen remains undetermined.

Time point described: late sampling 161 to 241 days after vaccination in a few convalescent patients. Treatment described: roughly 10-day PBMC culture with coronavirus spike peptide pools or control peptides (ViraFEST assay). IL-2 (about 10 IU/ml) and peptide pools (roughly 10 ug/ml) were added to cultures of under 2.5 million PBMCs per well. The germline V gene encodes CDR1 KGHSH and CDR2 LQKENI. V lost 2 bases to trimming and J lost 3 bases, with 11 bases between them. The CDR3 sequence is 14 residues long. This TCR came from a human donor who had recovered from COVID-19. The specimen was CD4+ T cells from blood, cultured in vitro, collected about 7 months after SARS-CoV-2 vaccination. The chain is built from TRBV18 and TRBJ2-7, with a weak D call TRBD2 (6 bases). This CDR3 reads CASSPSVDYYEQYF. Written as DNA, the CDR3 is TGTGCCAGCTCACCATCGGTGGACTACTACGAGCAGTACTTC.